This entry describes one TCR beta chain. The data are from a study of blood T cell repertoires in COVID-19. Study information: T cells, B-cell-depleted T cells, or PBMCs provided the cDNA or gDNA that served as material.

Per the authors' pipeline: By means of reference gene primer amplification, nucleated cell counts were estimated. Assay used: immunoSEQ multiplex PCR; TCRdb lists only in-frame clones, some missing. That table supplies the V and J calls and clone size; D and trimming were determined from the DNA. The sample has about 100,000 clones, around four fifths seen once. CDR1 and CDR2 from the germline V gene are MNHEY and SMNVEV (reference sequence). The CDR3 loop spans 15 amino acids. Trimming took off 8 bases at V and 7 bases at J, with 23 bases between the two ends. V gene TRBV27 combines with J gene TRBJ1-2, with a possible D match to TRBD1 (6 bases). Sequences were obtained from peripheral blood. The receptor was isolated from a woman between 65 and 79 years old with acute or convalescent COVID-19. The CDR3 DNA reads TGTGCCAGCTCACGCCGGGGGGCGGTTTTGGGTGGCTACACCTTC. It specifies CASSRRGAVLGGYTF.